This T cell receptor (beta chain) stems from a study of blood T cell repertoires in COVID-19. Overall study context: COVID-19 samples, acute and convalescent, were from the United States, Italy and Spain. From T cells, B-cell-depleted T cells, or PBMCs came the material, which was cDNA or gDNA.

This CDR3 contains 15 residues. The germline CDR1 and CDR2 sequences are SGHAT and FQNNGV. The V gene end was trimmed by 6 bases and the J gene end by 7 bases; junction bases not matched to a gene: 10. Original methodology: Reference gene primer amplification gave nucleated cell count estimates. Sequencing used immunoSEQ multiplex PCR; TCRdb keeps in-frame clones, though not all of them. That table supplies the V and J calls and clone size; D and trimming were determined from the DNA. The sample lists 150,000 or so clones; over 75% were seen once. Sequencing used peripheral blood. The source is a human donor in a cohort sampled during active COVID-19. The chain is built from TRBV11-2 and TRBJ2-1; 9 bases agree with TRBD2. The CDR3 sequence is CASSNSGRRGNEQFF. CDR3 DNA sequence: TGTGCCAGCAGTAATAGCGGGAGAAGGGGGAATGAGCAGTTCTTC.